Given below is one T cell receptor beta chain in context. The record originates from a study of blood T cell repertoires in COVID-19. About the research overall: Sites in the United States, Italy and Spain provided acute and convalescent COVID-19 samples. PBMCs, B-cell-depleted T cells, or T cells provided the cDNA or gDNA that made up the material.

V lost 2 bases to trimming and J lost 6 bases, with 8 bases between them. The CDR3 covers 12 residues. In germline, CDR1 is SGHTA, CDR2 FQGTGA. Original processing notes: Amplifying reference gene primers gave estimates of nucleated cell counts. Here immunoSEQ multiplex PCR was the method, and the copy in TCRdb shows in-frame clones only, minus some. The V and J calls and clone size come from that table; D and trimming were worked out from the DNA. The sample yields 110,000 to 150,000 clones, around 82% seen once. The chain uses TRBV7-3 and TRBJ2-7; D possibly corresponds to TRBD1 (6 bases). This receptor was identified in a man aged 55 to 70 with acute or convalescent COVID-19. The source material was peripheral blood. The CDR3 sequence: CASSLARGEQYF. The DNA of the CDR3 is TGTGCCAGCAGCTTAGCCAGGGGCGAGCAGTACTTC.